The clone carrying this TCR beta chain turned up a few times. Its target is not known. The sample comes from a study of molecular identifiers for immune sequencing clone quantification. Findings and limits, study-wide: Detecting spiked Jurkat TCR RNA from one cell among about 910,000 naive cells was reportedly possible.

TCRdb processed the PCR reads anew with MiXCR; each CDR3 protein has one entry. The sample consists of about 640,000 distinct CDR3 sequences, about 20% of them appearing once. With RNA at 10%, 30% or 50%, naive CD8 libraries came from approximately 22,000 to 940,000 sorted cells. Sequencing was performed on naive CD8+ T cells from blood, with Jurkat cell RNA spiked in. Subset here: FACS-sorted CD8+CD4-CCR7+CD45RA+ naive T cells. The receptor comes from a human donor in good health. Some libraries in this study had Jurkat cell RNA spiked in.

The CDR3 spells CASSFQRTGRTGELFF. The CDR3 region has the DNA TGTGCCAGCAGTTTTCAAAGGACAGGGCGCACCGGGGAGCTGTTTTTT. The V call is TRBV27, the J call TRBJ2-2; 8 positions match TRBD1. Germline V gene data show CDR1 as MNHEY and CDR2 as SMNVEV (reference sequence). With 3 bases clipped from V and 4 bases from J, the junction kept 7 bases outside the gene matches. This CDR3 is built from 16 residues.